These T cell receptor beta chains were read from a single sample in a study of regulatory T cells in long-lasting Graves disease. Via MiXCR, TCRdb re-called the multiplex PCR reads, giving one row per CDR3 protein. The repertoire holds 250,000 to 300,000 distinct CDR3 sequences, with more than 20% as singletons. The sequenced sample was peripheral blood mononuclear cells (PBMCs), obtained when the disease was refractory, from a patient treated with antithyroid drugs. The receptors were sampled from a female donor with Graves disease. CDR3s include the opening cysteine and the closing phenylalanine or tryptophan. A D gene is named only where the DNA matches it firmly. Only part of the rows carry a size: once, few, many, or a class if the clone is expanded.

cdr3_nt cdr3_aa clone_size v_call d_call j_call
TGTGCCAGCAGTTTCGGGACAGGGGACACTCAGCCCCAGCATTTT CASSFGTGDTQPQHF many TRBV28 TRBD1 TRBJ1-5
TGTGCCACCAGTCGACGACTCGTAAACACCGGGGAGCTGTTTTTT CATSRRLVNTGELFF few TRBV15 - TRBJ2-2
TGTGCCAGCACCGAACTTGGGGTTTCGGAGCAGTACTTC CASTELGVSEQYF many TRBV28 - TRBJ2-7
TGTGCCAGCAGCCGGATTCTAGCGGCTTACTACGAGCAGTACTTC CASSRILAAYYEQYF many TRBV28 TRBD2 TRBJ2-7
TGTGCCAGCAGCTTAATGAATGGGGATCAGCCCCAGCATTTT CASSLMNGDQPQHF many TRBV11-2 - TRBJ1-5
TGTGCCAGCAGTTTCCAGGACACTGAAGCTTTCTTT CASSFQDTEAFF many TRBV12-3/TRBV12-4 - TRBJ1-1
TGTGCCAGCAGCTTGGCGGGACTGTACACCGGGGAGCTGTTTTTT CASSLAGLYTGELFF few TRBV5-6 - TRBJ2-2
TGTGCCAGCAGCGGAACGGACCGGGGGGAGACCCAGTACTTC CASSGTDRGETQYF few TRBV6-1 - TRBJ2-5
TGTGCCAGCAAGACAGGGGGTGGTGGCAATCAGCCCCAGCATTTT CASKTGGGGNQPQHF - TRBV28 TRBD1 TRBJ1-5
TGTGCCAGCAGCTTCACGACTGAAGCTTTCTTT CASSFTTEAFF many TRBV7-9 - TRBJ1-1
TGTGCCAGCAGCTTAGTGGGTGGGGAGTTAAGGTACGAGCAGTACTTC CASSLVGGELRYEQYF many TRBV7-8 - TRBJ2-7
TGTGCCAGCAGCTACGATGGTCAGCCCCAGCATTTT CASSYDGQPQHF - TRBV7-9 - TRBJ1-5
TGTGCCAGCAGTTTTTATCCCGGAGCCTCGCTAAACACTGAAGCTTTCTTT CASSFYPGASLNTEAFF many TRBV12-3/TRBV12-4 - TRBJ1-1
TGTGCCAGCAGTTTACTAGCGGGAGGCATAAACACCGGGGAGCTGTTTTTT CASSLLAGGINTGELFF - TRBV28 TRBD2 TRBJ2-2
TGTGCCAGCAGTTACTCGACGGGGGAGGGAATTGGTGGCACCGGGGAGCTGTTTTTT CASSYSTGEGIGGTGELFF few TRBV6-5 TRBD2 TRBJ2-2
TGCGCCAGCAGCCAAGCCCGACACAGGGATCAAGAAAAACTGTTTTTT CASSQARHRDQEKLFF - TRBV4-1 - TRBJ1-4
TGCAGCGTAAGGACAGGGGGCAATGAGGAGACCCAGTACTTC CSVRTGGNEETQYF - TRBV29-1 TRBD1 TRBJ2-5
TGTGCCAGCAGTTTGGACCTTGGGGCTGAAGCTTTCTTT CASSLDLGAEAFF many TRBV28 - TRBJ1-1
TGCAGTCTTCAGTCGGGCTATGGCTACACCTTC CSLQSGYGYTF few TRBV20-1 - TRBJ1-2
TGTGCCAGCAGTTACTCGATTTATCCCCCTGGAGAGCGCAATCAGCCCCAGCATTTT CASSYSIYPPGERNQPQHF many TRBV6-5 - TRBJ1-5
TGTGCCAGCAGTTCCAGGGACAGGCAACGCACTGAAGCTTTCTTT CASSSRDRQRTEAFF many TRBV12-3/TRBV12-4 TRBD1 TRBJ1-1
TGCGCCAGCAGCCAAGATGGTTCAGCGACCACCGGGGAGCTGTTTTTT CASSQDGSATTGELFF - TRBV4-3 - TRBJ2-2
TGTGCCAGCTCACCACTGGGACTCCAAGATACGCAGTATTTT CASSPLGLQDTQYF once TRBV18 - TRBJ2-3
TGTGCCGGCAGTTACTCGTCCGGAGAGAGGTACGAGCAGTACTTC CAGSYSSGERYEQYF few TRBV6-5 - TRBJ2-7
TGTGCCAGCAGTCGCGACGACAGACTAGCGAGGGGGGAGCTGTTTTTT CASSRDDRLARGELFF few TRBV11-2 TRBD2 TRBJ2-2
TGTGCCAGCAGCTCTGGGAGCCTAGAGACCCAGTACTTC CASSSGSLETQYF many TRBV11-2 - TRBJ2-5
TGTGCCAGCAGTTCCGGGACAGCAACTAATGAAAAACTGTTTTTT CASSSGTATNEKLFF many TRBV12-3/TRBV12-4 TRBD1 TRBJ1-4
TGTGCCAGCAGCTGGACTAGCCCTCGAGGGGAGCTGTTTTTT CASSWTSPRGELFF many TRBV7-2 TRBD2 TRBJ2-2
TGTGCCAGCACCACCCCGCGCGGGGAGCTGTTTTTT CASTTPRGELFF few TRBV7-9 - TRBJ2-2
TGTGCCAGCAGTTCCCCGCCCGACAGTAACTATGGCTACACCTTC CASSSPPDSNYGYTF few TRBV6-2/TRBV6-3 - TRBJ1-2
TGTGCCAGCAGTCCGGGGGCGACCTACGAGCAGTGCTTC CASSPGATYEQCF - TRBV6-2/TRBV6-3 - TRBJ2-7
TGTGCCAGCAGCCTCCTGGGACCTACGAGAACGAAAATTAATGAAAAACTGTTTTTT CASSLLGPTRTKINEKLFF many TRBV6-8 - TRBJ1-4
TGCAGCGTTGTGGGGGACAGGTCGACCTACGAGCAGTACTTC CSVVGDRSTYEQYF many TRBV29-1 TRBD1 TRBJ2-7
TGTGCCAGCAGTAGGGTCTCGGGGCTGGGTAATGAAAAACTGTTTTTT CASSRVSGLGNEKLFF many TRBV28 - TRBJ1-4
TGCAGTGCTAGCTCGCTAGCGGGAGAGTTCCCCTACGAGCAGTACTTC CSASSLAGEFPYEQYF - TRBV20-1 TRBD2 TRBJ2-7
TGTGCCAGGTCCCCCGGGACAGTGATAGCCTACGAGCAGTACTTC CARSPGTVIAYEQYF - TRBV9 TRBD1 TRBJ2-7
TGTGCCAGCTCACCAAAGGACAGGGCTGGTGAAAAACTGTTTTTT CASSPKDRAGEKLFF many TRBV18 TRBD1 TRBJ1-4
TGTGCCAGCAGCTTGGATGGTCTTCCCTACGAGCAGTACTTC CASSLDGLPYEQYF - TRBV5-4 - TRBJ2-7
TGCAGTGCTAGAGATCCGGGGGGAAACCAGGAGACCCAGTACTTC CSARDPGGNQETQYF few TRBV20-1 TRBD2 TRBJ2-5
TGTGCCAGCAGCTCGGGACTAGCGGACCCTACCTACGAGCAGTACTTC CASSSGLADPTYEQYF few TRBV7-9 TRBD2 TRBJ2-7
TGTGCCTGGAGGCCCCTAGCAAACAATGAGCAGTTCTTC CAWRPLANNEQFF - TRBV30 - TRBJ2-1
TGTGCCAGCAATTCCGGGACAGGGATCTACGGGCAGTACTTC CASNSGTGIYGQYF - TRBV2 TRBD1 TRBJ2-7
TGTGCCAGCATCCGGGGGGCGGGAGAAGAGACCCAGTACTTC CASIRGAGEETQYF few TRBV7-2 - TRBJ2-5
TGTGCCAGCAGCTTGGGAGGCGGGAGGCCCTGGAATGAGCAGTTCTTC CASSLGGGRPWNEQFF - TRBV7-8 TRBD2 TRBJ2-1
TGTGCCAGTGGGGAACAGTATAATTCACCCCTCCACTTT CASGEQYNSPLHF few TRBV19 - TRBJ1-6
TGTGCCAGCAGCTTAGGGCCGGGGGGAGTCTCCTACGAGCAGTACTTC CASSLGPGGVSYEQYF - TRBV7-2 TRBD2 TRBJ2-7
TGTGCCAGTAGTATTTATTCCGACTCCTACGAGCAGTACTTC CASSIYSDSYEQYF few TRBV19 - TRBJ2-7
TGTGCCAGCAGCCCCCGCTATGGCTACACCTTC CASSPRYGYTF many TRBV12-3/TRBV12-4 - TRBJ1-2
TGTGCCAGCAGCCCCCAGGGACTAGCGGGAGCCTACCAAGAGACCCAGTACTTC CASSPQGLAGAYQETQYF few TRBV7-2 TRBD2 TRBJ2-5
TGCAGTGCTGAGGATCCGGGAACTAGCGGTTCCTACGAGCAGTACTTC CSAEDPGTSGSYEQYF - TRBV20-1 TRBD2 TRBJ2-7
TGTGCCAGCAGTTTATGGGGCAGCGGGCAGTACTTC CASSLWGSGQYF - TRBV12-3/TRBV12-4 - TRBJ2-7
TGTGCCAGCAGCTTTCCTGGACTAGCGCCGAACACCGGGGAGCTGTTTTTT CASSFPGLAPNTGELFF many TRBV11-1 TRBD2 TRBJ2-2
TGTGCCAGCTCACCATCTAGCGGGAGGCCGGATACGCAGTATTTT CASSPSSGRPDTQYF - TRBV18 TRBD2 TRBJ2-3
TGCAGTGCCTGGGACAGGGGCACCGGTTTCGAGCAGTACTTC CSAWDRGTGFEQYF - TRBV20-1 TRBD1 TRBJ2-7